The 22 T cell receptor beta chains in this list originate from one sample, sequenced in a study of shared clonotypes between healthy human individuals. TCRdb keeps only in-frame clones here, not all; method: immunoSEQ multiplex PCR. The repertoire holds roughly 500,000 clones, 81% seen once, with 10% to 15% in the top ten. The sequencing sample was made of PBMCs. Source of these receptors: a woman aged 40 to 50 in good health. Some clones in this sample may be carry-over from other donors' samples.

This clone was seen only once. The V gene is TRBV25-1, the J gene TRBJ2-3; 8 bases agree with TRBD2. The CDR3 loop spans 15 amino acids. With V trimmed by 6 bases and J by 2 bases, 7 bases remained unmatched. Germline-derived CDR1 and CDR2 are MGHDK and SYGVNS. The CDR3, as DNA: TGTGCCAGCAGCTCAGCGGGAGTGGTCACAGATACGCAGTATTTT. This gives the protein CASSSAGVVTDTQYF.

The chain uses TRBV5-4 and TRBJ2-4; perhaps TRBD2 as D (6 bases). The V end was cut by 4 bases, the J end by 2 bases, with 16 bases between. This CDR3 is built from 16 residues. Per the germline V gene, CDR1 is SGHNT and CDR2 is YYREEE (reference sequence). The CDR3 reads CASSLGGYSPKNIQYF. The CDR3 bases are TGTGCCAGCAGCCTGGGGGGTTACTCACCCAAAAACATTCAGTACTTC. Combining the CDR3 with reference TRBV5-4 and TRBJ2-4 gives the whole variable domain ETGVTQSPTHLIKTRGQQVTLRCSSQSGHNTVSWYQQALGQGPQFIFQYYREEENGRGNFPPRFSGLQFPNYSSELNVNALELDDSALYLCASSLGGYSPKNIQYFGAGTRLSVL.

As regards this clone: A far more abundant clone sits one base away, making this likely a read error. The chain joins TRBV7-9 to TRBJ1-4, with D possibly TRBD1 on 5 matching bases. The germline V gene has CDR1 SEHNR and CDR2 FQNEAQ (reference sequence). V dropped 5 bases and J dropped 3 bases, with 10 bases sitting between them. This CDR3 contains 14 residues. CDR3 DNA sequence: TGTGCCAGCAGCCTAGGGGATTCTAATGAAAAACTGTTTTTT. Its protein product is CASSLGDSNEKLFF.

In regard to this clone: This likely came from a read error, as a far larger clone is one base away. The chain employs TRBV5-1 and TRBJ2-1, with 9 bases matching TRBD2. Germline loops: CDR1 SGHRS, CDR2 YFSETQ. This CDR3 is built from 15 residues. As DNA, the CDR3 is TGCTCCAGCAGCGAGACTAGCGGCTCCTACAATGAGCAGTTCTTC. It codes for CSSSETSGSYNEQFF.

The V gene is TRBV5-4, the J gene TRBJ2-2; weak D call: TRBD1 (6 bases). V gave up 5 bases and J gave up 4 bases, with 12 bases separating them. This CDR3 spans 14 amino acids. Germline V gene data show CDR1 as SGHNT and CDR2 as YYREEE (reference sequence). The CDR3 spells CASRPGVGTGELFF. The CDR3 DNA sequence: TGTGCCAGCAGGCCAGGGGTTGGCACCGGGGAGCTGTTTTTT.

The CDR3 protein is CASRQGLATHEQYF. The CDR3 DNA sequence: TGCGCCAGCAGACAGGGACTAGCCACCCACGAGCAGTACTTC. The chain combines TRBV10-2 with TRBJ2-7; 9 bases are shared with TRBD2. The CDR3 length is 14 residues. V lost 6 bases, J lost 5 bases, and 8 bases stayed unmatched. From germline, CDR1 is WSHSY and CDR2 SAAADI.

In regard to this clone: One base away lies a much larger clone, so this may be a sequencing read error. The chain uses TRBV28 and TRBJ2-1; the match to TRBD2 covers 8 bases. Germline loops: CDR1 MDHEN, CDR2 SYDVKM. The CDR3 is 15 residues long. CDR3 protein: CASSHPRGGQNEQLF. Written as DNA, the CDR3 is TGTGCCAGCAGTCACCCTCGGGGGGGCCAGAATGAGCAGCTCTTC.

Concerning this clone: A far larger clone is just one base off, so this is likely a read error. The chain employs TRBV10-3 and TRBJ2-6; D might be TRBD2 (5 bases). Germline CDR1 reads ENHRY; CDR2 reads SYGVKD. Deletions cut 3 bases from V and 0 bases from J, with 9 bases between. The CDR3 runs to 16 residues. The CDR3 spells CAISELDFSGANVLTF. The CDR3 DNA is TGTGCCATCAGTGAATTGGACTTCTCTGGGGCCAACGTCCTGACTTTC.

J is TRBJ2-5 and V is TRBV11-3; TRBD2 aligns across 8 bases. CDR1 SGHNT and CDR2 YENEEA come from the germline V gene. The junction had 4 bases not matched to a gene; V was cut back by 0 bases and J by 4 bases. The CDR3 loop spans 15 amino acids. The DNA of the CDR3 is TGTGCCAGCAGCTTAGAAGGGCTAGCGGGAGAGACCCAGTACTTC. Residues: CASSLEGLAGETQYF.

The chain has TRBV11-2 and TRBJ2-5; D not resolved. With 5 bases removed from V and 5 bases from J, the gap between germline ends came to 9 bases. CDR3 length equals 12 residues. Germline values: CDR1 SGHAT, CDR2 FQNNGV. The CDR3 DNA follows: TGTGCCAGCAGCCAGTCCCGGGAGACCCAGTACTTC. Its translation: CASSQSRETQYF.

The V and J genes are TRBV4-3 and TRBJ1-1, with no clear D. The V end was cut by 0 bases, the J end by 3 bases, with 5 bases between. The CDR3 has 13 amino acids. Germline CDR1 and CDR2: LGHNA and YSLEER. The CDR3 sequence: CASSQELDTEAFF. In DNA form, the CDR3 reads TGCGCCAGCAGCCAAGAATTAGACACTGAAGCTTTCTTT.

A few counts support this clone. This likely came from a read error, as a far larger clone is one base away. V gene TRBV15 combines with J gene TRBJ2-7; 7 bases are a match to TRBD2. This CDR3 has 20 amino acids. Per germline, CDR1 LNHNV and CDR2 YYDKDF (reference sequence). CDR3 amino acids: CATSRDRDWGAGPHRYGQYF. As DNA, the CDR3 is TGTGCCACCAGCAGAGACAGGGATTGGGGAGCGGGACCACATCGGTACGGGCAGTACTTC. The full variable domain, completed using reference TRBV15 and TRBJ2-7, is DAMVIQNPRYQVTQFGKPVTLSCSQTLNHNVMYWYQQKSSQAPKLLFHYYDKDFNNEADTPDNFQSRRPNTSFCFLDIRSPGLGDTAMYLCATSRDRDWGAGPHRYGQYFGPGTRLTVT.

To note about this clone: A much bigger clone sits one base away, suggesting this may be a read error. The CDR3 sequence: CASGVDQLSGNTIYF. The CDR3 coding sequence is TGTGCCAGCGGCGTAGACCAACTCTCTGGAAACACCATATATTTT. V gene TRBV9 combines with J gene TRBJ1-3; D not resolved. The V gene's germline CDR1 is SGDLS and CDR2 YYNGEE. The CDR3 runs to 15 residues.

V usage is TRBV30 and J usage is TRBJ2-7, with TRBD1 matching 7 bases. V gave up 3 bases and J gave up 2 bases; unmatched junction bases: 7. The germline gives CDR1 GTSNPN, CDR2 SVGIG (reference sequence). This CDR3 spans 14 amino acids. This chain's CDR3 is CAWSTRTGTYEQYF. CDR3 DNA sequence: TGTGCCTGGAGCACAAGGACAGGTACCTACGAGCAGTACTTC.

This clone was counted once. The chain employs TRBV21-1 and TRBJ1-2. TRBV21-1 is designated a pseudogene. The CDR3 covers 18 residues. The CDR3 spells CASSKARTGSSGDYGYTF. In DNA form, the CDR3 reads TGTGCCAGCAGCAAAGCGCGAACAGGATCCTCGGGAGACTATGGCTACACCTTC.

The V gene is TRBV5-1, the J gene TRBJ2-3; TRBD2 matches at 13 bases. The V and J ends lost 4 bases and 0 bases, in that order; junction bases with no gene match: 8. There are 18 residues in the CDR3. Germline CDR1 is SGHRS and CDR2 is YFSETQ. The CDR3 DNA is TGCGCCAGCAGCCCGGGGACTAGCGGGACATCTAGCACAGATACGCAGTATTTT. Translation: CASSPGTSGTSSTDTQYF.

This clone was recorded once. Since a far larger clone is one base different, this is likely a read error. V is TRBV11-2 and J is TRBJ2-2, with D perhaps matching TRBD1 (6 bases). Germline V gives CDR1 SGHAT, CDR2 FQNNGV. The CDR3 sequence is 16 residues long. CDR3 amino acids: CTSSLLGAGDTGELFF. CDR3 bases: TGTACCAGCAGCCTATTGGGGGCAGGGGACACCGGGGAGCTGTTTTTT.

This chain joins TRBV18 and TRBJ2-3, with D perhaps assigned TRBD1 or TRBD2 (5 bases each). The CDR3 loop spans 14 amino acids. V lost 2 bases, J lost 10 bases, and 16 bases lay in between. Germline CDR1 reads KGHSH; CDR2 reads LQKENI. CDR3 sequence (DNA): TGTGCCAGCTCACCAACGGACACCCTTAGCGCGCAGTATTTT. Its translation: CASSPTDTLSAQYF.

In nucleotides, the CDR3 is TGCGCCAGCAGCTTGGAGGGGGGTTACAATGAGCAGTTCTTC. Translated, it gives CASSLEGGYNEQFF. This rearrangement joins TRBV5-1 to TRBJ2-1; possibly TRBD1 or TRBD2 for D (6 bases each). CDR1 and CDR2 from the germline V gene are SGHRS and YFSETQ. The CDR3 contains 14 residues. V was pared by 0 bases and J by 4 bases, with 8 bases between.

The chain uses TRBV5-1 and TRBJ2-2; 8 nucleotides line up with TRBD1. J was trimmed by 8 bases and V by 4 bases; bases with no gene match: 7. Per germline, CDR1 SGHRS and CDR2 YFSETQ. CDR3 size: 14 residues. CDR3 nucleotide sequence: TGCGCCAGCAGCCACGGACAGGGTGTAGGGGAGCTGTTTTTT. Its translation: CASSHGQGVGELFF.

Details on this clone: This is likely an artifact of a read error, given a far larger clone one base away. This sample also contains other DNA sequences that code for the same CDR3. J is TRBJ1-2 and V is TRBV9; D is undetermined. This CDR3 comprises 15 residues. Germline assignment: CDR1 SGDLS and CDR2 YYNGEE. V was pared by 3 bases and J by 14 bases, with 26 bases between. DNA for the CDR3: TGTGCCAGCAGCGGGGGTACGGGTCTAATCCTTCTACTGACCTTC. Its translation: CASSGGTGLILLLTF.

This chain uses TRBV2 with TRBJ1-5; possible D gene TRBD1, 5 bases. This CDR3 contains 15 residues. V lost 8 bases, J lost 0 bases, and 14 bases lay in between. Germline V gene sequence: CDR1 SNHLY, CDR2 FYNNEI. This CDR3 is CASAGLTDSNQPQHF. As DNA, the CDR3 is TGTGCCAGCGCTGGATTGACAGATAGCAATCAGCCCCAGCATTTT.